The 30 T cell receptor beta chains below were found in one sample sequenced in a study of blood T cell repertoires in COVID-19. Libraries were prepared by immunoSEQ multiplex PCR; TCRdb keeps only in-frame clonotypes and omits some of them. The table has 250,000 or so clones, roughly 87% seen once; the top ten hold approximately 3.3%. The material sequenced was peripheral blood. Source of these receptors: a man aged 18-30 years with active or convalescent COVID-19.

V gene TRBV7-2 combines with J gene TRBJ1-2, with TRBD1 matching 7 bases. The CDR3 consists of 13 residues. The germline V gene encodes CDR1 SGHTA and CDR2 FQGNSA. After removal of 4 bases from V and 4 bases from J, the junction contained 3 bases not matched to a gene. The CDR3: CASSSGDSYGYTF. The CDR3, as DNA: TGTGCCAGCAGCTCGGGGGACAGCTATGGCTACACCTTC.

This rearrangement joins TRBV3-1 (or the pseudogene TRBV3-2) to TRBJ2-1; TRBD2 matches 11 bases. Losses at the gene ends were 3 bases for V and 7 bases for J; bases not matched to a gene: 5. Germline loops: CDR1 LGHDT, CDR2 YNNKEL (reference sequence). The CDR3 loop spans 15 amino acids. The CDR3 bases are TGTGCCAGCAGCCAGGTCTCTAGCGGGAGGAATGAGCAGTTCTTC. It specifies CASSQVSSGRNEQFF.

V usage is TRBV7-9 and J usage is TRBJ2-2; a possible D gene is TRBD1 (6 bases). Trimming removed 5 bases at V and 3 bases at J, with 22 bases between. The CDR3 spans 18 residues. Germline-derived CDR1 and CDR2 are SEHNR and FQNEAQ (reference sequence). CDR3 in DNA: TGTGCCAGCAGCGCACAGGGCAACCCGAATATCGACACCGGGGAGCTGTTTTTT. Translated: CASSAQGNPNIDTGELFF.

This chain connects TRBV19 to TRBJ2-1; 9 nucleotides match TRBD1. This CDR3 is 15 amino acids long. Trimming removed 6 bases from V and 2 bases from J; junction bases left unmatched: 5. Germline V lookup: CDR1 LNHDA, CDR2 SQIVND (reference sequence). The CDR3 loop reads CASSSGTGTYNEQFF. The CDR3 bases are TGTGCCAGTAGCTCCGGGACAGGGACCTACAATGAGCAGTTCTTC.

The CDR3 DNA is TGTGCCAGCAGCCCGTACAGGGCCGTAGGGACCGGGGAGCTGTTTTTT. This gives the protein CASSPYRAVGTGELFF. The genes are TRBV7-9 and TRBJ2-2, with TRBD1 as a possible D gene (6 bases). The CDR3 is 16 residues long. Germline V lookup: CDR1 SEHNR, CDR2 FQNEAQ (reference sequence). V lost 5 bases and J 5 bases, leaving 18 bases between the germline ends.

In its sample, this clone was seen a few times. The chain is built from TRBV16 and TRBJ2-7; possibly TRBD2 for D (5 bases). The CDR3 contains 14 residues. The germline V gene encodes CDR1 KGHSY and CDR2 FQNENV. V was trimmed by 0 bases and J by 0 bases, leaving 6 bases between them. CDR3 DNA sequence: TGTGCCAGCAGCCAATCAGCGGCCTCCTACGAGCAGTACTTC. Translating gives CASSQSAASYEQYF.

The CDR3 sequence is CASSQQGANEKLFF. The CDR3 DNA reads TGTGCCAGCAGCCAACAGGGGGCTAATGAAAAACTGTTTTTT. The chain recombines TRBV9 with TRBJ1-4, with TRBD1 matching over 8 bases. Germline values: CDR1 SGDLS, CDR2 YYNGEE. V was pared by 4 bases and J by 3 bases, with 2 bases of the junction left unmatched. CDR3 length: 14 amino acids.

In nucleotides, the CDR3 is TGTGCCAGTAGCCCTCGGTGGGAGGAAACCTACGAGCAGTACTTC. Translation gives CASSPRWEETYEQYF. V gene TRBV19 combines with J gene TRBJ2-7; the D gene is possibly TRBD2 (6 bases). There are 15 residues in the CDR3. Germline loops: CDR1 LNHDA, CDR2 SQIVND (reference sequence). V was shortened by 6 bases and J by 2 bases, with 17 bases between the two germline ends.

The chain is built from TRBV3-1 (or the pseudogene TRBV3-2) and TRBJ1-1; 7 bases map to TRBD1. Losses at the gene ends were 2 bases for V and 6 bases for J; bases not matched to a gene: 6. The CDR3 covers 14 residues. Germline values: CDR1 LGHDT, CDR2 YNNKEL (reference sequence). In DNA form, the CDR3 reads TGTGCCAGCAGCCAAATGAGGGGGCAATCTGAAGCTTTCTTT. It translates to CASSQMRGQSEAFF.

The chain employs TRBV6-6 and TRBJ2-3; no reliable D call. The germline V gene encodes CDR1 MNHNY and CDR2 SVGAGI (reference sequence). The CDR3 spans 12 residues. V lost 6 bases and J 3 bases, leaving 7 bases between the germline ends. The CDR3 spells CASSPQTDTQYF. CDR3 bases: TGTGCCAGCAGCCCCCAAACAGATACGCAGTATTTT.

This CDR3 is CASSLSGFNHEQYF. CDR3 DNA: TGTGCCAGCAGCTTATCGGGTTTCAACCACGAGCAGTACTTC. The rearrangement joins TRBV13 to TRBJ2-7; D remains ambiguous. CDR3 length: 14 residues. Trimming removed 2 bases at V and 5 bases at J, with 13 bases between. Germline V CDR1 and CDR2: PRHDT, FYEKMQ (reference sequence). Drawing the rest from reference TRBV13 and TRBJ2-7, the complete variable domain is AAGVIQSPRHLIKEKRETATLKCYPIPRHDTVYWYQQGPGQDPQFLISFYEKMQSDKGSIPDRFSAQQFSDYHSELNMSSLELGDSALYFCASSLSGFNHEQYFGPGTRLTVT.

This clone has just a few counts. V is TRBV11-1 and J is TRBJ2-7, with D unresolved. Per the germline V gene, CDR1 is SGHAT and CDR2 is FQDESV (reference sequence). This CDR3 is 14 amino acids long. Trimming pared 5 bases from V and 0 bases from J, leaving 11 bases between. The CDR3 region is CASSMTESSYEQYF. CDR3 DNA: TGTGCCAGCAGCATGACGGAGAGCTCCTACGAGCAGTACTTC.

This chain joins TRBV21-1 and TRBJ2-3; the D call in the table, TRBD1, was not verified against the DNA. TRBV21-1 is recorded as a pseudogene. The length of the CDR3 is 16 residues. Written as DNA, the CDR3 is TGTGCCAGCAGCAAAAGCAGGGGGCGAGGCACAGATACGCAGTATTTT. Its protein product is CASSKSRGRGTDTQYF.

The chain is built from TRBV6-2 or TRBV6-3 and TRBJ1-5; TRBD1 might be the D (6 bases). CDR3 length: 19 amino acids. Germline V gene data show CDR1 as MNHEY and CDR2 as SVGEGT. The V and J ends lost 5 bases and 3 bases respectively, with 26 bases between them. The CDR3 DNA reads TGTGCCAGCAGTCCATGGACAACAGGGAGGGTTGGGTACAATCAGCCCCAGCATTTT. Translated, it gives CASSPWTTGRVGYNQPQHF.

V and J are TRBV19 and TRBJ2-2; 10 bases agree with TRBD1. The CDR3 consists of 15 residues. CDR1 is LNHDA and CDR2 is SQIVND in the germline V gene (reference sequence). V was pared by 3 bases and J by 6 bases, with 4 bases of the junction left unmatched. CDR3 protein: CASSIRDRGSGELFF. The CDR3 DNA reads TGTGCCAGTAGTATTCGGGACAGGGGCTCCGGGGAGCTGTTTTTT.

This sequence joins TRBV9 and TRBJ2-3; 8 bases match TRBD2. Germline trimming cut 1 base from V and 4 bases from J; bases unmatched to any gene: 5. The CDR3 extends over 15 amino acids. The germline V gene has CDR1 SGDLS and CDR2 YYNGEE. The DNA of the CDR3 is TGTGCCAGCAGCGTATCGGGAGGGTGGCCAGATACGCAGTATTTT. Its translation: CASSVSGGWPDTQYF. The full variable domain, with the rest looked up from reference TRBV9 and TRBJ2-3, is DSGVTQTPKHLITATGQRVTLRCSPRSGDLSVYWYQQSLDQGLQFLIQYYNGEERAKGNILERFSAQQFPDLHSELNLSSLELGDSALYFCASSVSGGWPDTQYFGPGTRLTVL.

The genes are TRBV6-2 or TRBV6-3 and TRBJ2-2, with a possible D match to TRBD1 (5 bases). CDR1 and CDR2 (germline): MNHEY, SVGEGT. V lost 6 bases, J lost 5 bases, and 16 bases lay in between. This CDR3 is 15 amino acids long. The CDR3 nucleotides are TGTGCCAGCAGCTCCGGTGGGGCCGCTACCGGGGAGCTGTTTTTT. It translates to CASSSGGAATGELFF.

To note about this clone: Other DNA sequences in the sample encode the same CDR3. The chain recombines TRBV6-6 with TRBJ1-2; D is unresolved. V was trimmed by 5 bases and J by 4 bases, leaving 14 bases between them. Germline-derived CDR1 and CDR2 are MNHNY and SVGAGI (reference sequence). The CDR3 length is 14 residues. The CDR3 bases are TGTGCCAGCAGTACTTGGGCGAGCGGCTATGGCTACACCTTC. This translates into CASSTWASGYGYTF.

V gene TRBV7-9 combines with J gene TRBJ1-1; 7 bases agree with TRBD1. CDR1 and CDR2 (germline): SEHNR, FQNEAQ (reference sequence). The CDR3 covers 15 residues. J gave up 11 bases and V 3 bases, and 15 bases lay outside the gene matches. The chain's CDR3 is CASSLTGPGNRGAFF. The CDR3 region has the DNA TGTGCCAGCAGCTTGACGGGGCCAGGGAACAGGGGCGCTTTCTTT.

V is TRBV6-5 and J is TRBJ2-4; D gene ambiguous. The V gene lost 2 bases and the J gene lost 9 bases, with 8 bases spanning the gap. The length of the CDR3 is 12 residues. Germline-derived CDR1 and CDR2 are MNHEY and SVGAGI. The CDR3 protein is CASSYENGIQYF. CDR3 in DNA: TGTGCCAGCAGTTACGAGAATGGCATTCAGTACTTC.

In the case of this clone: The germline gene is not matched at one end of the junction; a read error may be the cause. The chain links TRBV13 to TRBJ2-6; 7 positions match TRBD1. Germline V CDR1 and CDR2: PRHDT, FYEKMQ (reference sequence). This CDR3 is 17 amino acids long. CDR3 loop: CASSLGTELSGANVLTF. In DNA, the CDR3 is TGTGCCAGCAGCCTAGGGACAGAGCTCTCTGGGGCCAACGTCCTGACTTTC.

The gene calls are TRBV16 and TRBJ1-4, with 9 bases identical to TRBD1. CDR1 is KGHSY, CDR2 FQNENV, per germline. The CDR3 has 16 amino acids. V was clipped by 3 bases and J by 7 bases; unmatched bases: 9. The CDR3: CASSQLLGQGFEKLFF. Written as DNA, the CDR3 is TGTGCCAGCAGCCAGCTTCTGGGACAGGGTTTTGAAAAACTGTTTTTT. The complete variable domain, with remaining parts taken from reference TRBV16 and TRBJ1-4, reads GEEVAQTPKHLVRGEGQKAKLYCAPIKGHSYVFWYQQVLKNEFKFLISFQNENVFDETGMPKERFSAKCLPNSPCSLEIQATKLEDSAVYFCASSQLLGQGFEKLFFGSGTQLSVL.

The chain uses TRBV3-1 (or the pseudogene TRBV3-2) and TRBJ1-4; D is ambiguous. In germline, CDR1 is LGHDT, CDR2 YNNKEL (reference sequence). The germline V and J ends were trimmed by 9 bases and 7 bases, with 27 bases remaining between them. CDR3 length: 17 residues. CDR3 loop: CASRSPGGLWAGEKLFF. The CDR3 nucleotides are TGTGCCAGTCGTTCACCGGGAGGCTTATGGGCGGGTGAAAAACTGTTTTTT.

This clone was detected only once. The chain combines TRBV27 with TRBJ1-5, with D perhaps matching TRBD1 (5 bases). CDR1 is MNHEY and CDR2 is SMNVEV in the germline V gene (reference sequence). V lost 4 bases to trimming and J lost 9 bases, with 16 bases between them. The length of the CDR3 is 14 residues. In nucleotides, the CDR3 is TGTGCCAGCAGTTGGGGCAGGCCCCAAGGGCCCCAGCATTTT. This codes for CASSWGRPQGPQHF.

The gene calls are TRBV27 and TRBJ1-5; 9 positions match TRBD1. CDR3 length: 15 amino acids. V lost 1 base to trimming and J lost 5 bases; unmatched junction nucleotides: 3. Germline V gene sequence: CDR1 MNHEY, CDR2 SMNVEV (reference sequence). The CDR3 sequence is CASSLLGQGYQPQHF. CDR3 coding DNA: TGTGCCAGCAGTTTATTGGGACAGGGATATCAGCCCCAGCATTTT.

The V and J genes are TRBV20-1 and TRBJ2-7, with D hard to call. This CDR3 is 10 amino acids long. Germline CDR1 DFQATT, CDR2 SNEGSKA (reference sequence). Trimming removed 6 bases from V and 5 bases from J, with 8 bases in between. The chain's CDR3 is CSAESHEQYF. As DNA, the CDR3 is TGCAGTGCCGAGAGCCACGAGCAGTACTTC.

The genes are TRBV24-1 and TRBJ2-3; TRBD1 is a possible D gene (6 bases). V was clipped by 4 bases and J by 8 bases, with 18 bases between them. The CDR3 covers 15 residues. Germline assignment: CDR1 KGHDR and CDR2 SFDVKD. CDR3 in amino acids: CATSEADRETGTQYF. CDR3 nucleotide sequence: TGTGCCACCAGTGAAGCGGACAGAGAGACGGGTACGCAGTATTTT.

CDR3 sequence: CASSPSMTSGNTGELFF. For the CDR3, the DNA is TGCGCCAGCAGCCCATCTATGACTAGCGGGAACACCGGGGAGCTGTTTTTT. V gene TRBV4-3 combines with J gene TRBJ2-2; 9 positions match TRBD2. The V gene's germline CDR1 is LGHNA and CDR2 YSLEER. The CDR3 runs to 17 residues. J was trimmed by 1 base and V by 4 bases; bases with no gene match: 7.

The chain joins TRBV27 to TRBJ1-4; no firm D call. Deletions cut 2 bases from V and 9 bases from J, with 16 bases between. This CDR3 has 15 amino acids. In germline, CDR1 is MNHEY, CDR2 SMNVEV (reference sequence). This chain's CDR3 is CASSLNAGFSKKLFF. The CDR3 coding sequence is TGTGCCAGCAGTTTAAACGCGGGTTTTTCGAAAAAACTGTTTTTT.

This clone was found a few times. CDR3 in DNA: TGTGCCAGCAGTCAAGAGGGTGTCCCGATGAACACTGAAGCTTTCTTT. As protein: CASSQEGVPMNTEAFF. The chain carries TRBV16 and TRBJ1-1; D gene unclear. V was clipped by 6 bases and J by 0 bases, with 17 bases between them. Per the germline V gene, CDR1 is KGHSY and CDR2 is FQNENV. This CDR3 comprises 16 residues.